This section outlines one T cell receptor beta chain sequence together with its context. The antigen remains unidentified. The data derive from a study of OX40 agonist ivuxolimab in advanced cancers. Background on the study: Eligibility admitted prior anti-PD-1, anti-PD-L1 or anti-CTLA-4 therapy; around 42% had some. Study-level points and caveats: Expanded peripheral T-cell antigen specificity went undetermined. At doses 0.1 to 3.0 mg/kg, CD4+ and CD8+ clones expanded.

The method was immunoSEQ multiplex PCR; TCRdb's version includes in-frame clones alone and lacks a portion of them. The sample carries tens of thousands of clones, roughly 87% recorded once. This CDR3 comprises 17 residues. Unmatched junction bases numbered 6, after V lost 4 bases and J lost 4 bases. The rearrangement links TRBV7-1 to TRBJ2-2; TRBD2 matches 13 bases. TRBV7-1 is recorded as an ORF, its role being uncertain. The source was CD4+ or CD8+ T cells sorted from blood, collected in a trial of the OX40 agonist ivuxolimab. The receptor was isolated from an adult with an advanced solid tumor such as melanoma, head and neck, liver or kidney cancer. The CDR3 DNA reads TGTGCCAGCAGCTGGACTAGCGGGAGCCGAGTCACCGGGGAGCTGTTTTTT. As protein: CASSWTSGSRVTGELFF.